This entry lists 5 T cell receptor beta chains sequenced from one sample in a study of blood T cell repertoires in COVID-19. TCRdb's copy holds only in-frame clones and misses some; the assay was immunoSEQ multiplex PCR. The top ten hold around 1% of the sample, which has 250,000 to 350,000 clones, about 85% seen once. Specimen: peripheral blood. The receptors shown here come from a human donor with COVID-19, enrolled during active disease. The donor label of this sample is uncertain.

This CDR3 is CAWDSSTDTEAFF. CDR3 sequence (DNA): TGTGCCTGGGACAGCTCTACCGACACTGAAGCTTTCTTT. The chain combines TRBV30 with TRBJ1-1, with a tentative D call TRBD1 (5 bases). CDR1 and CDR2 from the germline V gene are GTSNPN and SVGIG (reference sequence). V was clipped by 5 bases and J by 3 bases, with 13 bases between them. The CDR3 is 13 amino acids.

CDR3 residues: CASGFAPKTDSPSYEQYF. As DNA, the CDR3 is TGTGCTAGTGGTTTCGCTCCCAAAACGGACAGTCCCTCCTACGAGCAGTACTTC. The V and J genes are TRBV12-5 and TRBJ2-7; perhaps TRBD1 as D (6 bases). The CDR3 is made up of 18 amino acids. V was trimmed by 3 bases and J by 0 bases, leaving 21 bases between them. Germline V CDR1 and CDR2: LGHNT, FRNRAP.

The chain employs TRBV9 and TRBJ2-7; 8 nucleotides line up with TRBD1. Per the germline V gene, CDR1 is SGDLS and CDR2 is YYNGEE. V lost 3 bases, J lost 5 bases, and 7 bases stayed unmatched. The CDR3 is made up of 14 amino acids. CDR3 region: CASSAETGVNEQYF. The CDR3 nucleotides are TGTGCCAGCAGCGCCGAGACAGGGGTGAACGAGCAGTACTTC.

The chain is built from TRBV28 and TRBJ1-2, with 10 bases lining up with TRBD1. Germline-derived CDR1 and CDR2 are MDHEN and SYDVKM. V was pared by 8 bases and J by 4 bases, with 4 bases of the junction left unmatched. The CDR3 is 13 residues long. The CDR3 loop reads CASGRTGGYGYTF. CDR3 in DNA: TGTGCCAGCGGACGGACAGGGGGCTATGGCTACACCTTC.

The chain uses TRBV3-1 (or the pseudogene TRBV3-2) and TRBJ2-1; D is perhaps TRBD2 (6 bases). Germline values: CDR1 LGHDT, CDR2 YNNKEL (reference sequence). Trimming stripped 6 bases from V and 5 bases from J, with 17 bases between. This CDR3 region has 15 residues. DNA of the CDR3: TGTGCCAGCAGTGTCACTAGCTGGTCGAACAATGAGCAGTTCTTC. This gives the protein CASSVTSWSNNEQFF.